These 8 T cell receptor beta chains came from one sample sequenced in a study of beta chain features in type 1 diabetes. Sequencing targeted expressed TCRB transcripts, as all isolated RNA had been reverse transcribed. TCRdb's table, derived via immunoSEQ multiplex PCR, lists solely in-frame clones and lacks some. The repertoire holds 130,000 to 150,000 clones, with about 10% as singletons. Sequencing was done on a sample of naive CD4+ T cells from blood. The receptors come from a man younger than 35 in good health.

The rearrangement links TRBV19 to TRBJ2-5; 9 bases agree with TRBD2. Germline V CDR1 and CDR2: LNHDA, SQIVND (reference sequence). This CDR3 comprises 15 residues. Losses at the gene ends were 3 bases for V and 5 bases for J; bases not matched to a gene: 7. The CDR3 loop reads CASSIGLAGRETQYF. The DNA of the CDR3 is TGTGCCAGTAGTATTGGTCTAGCGGGGAGGGAGACCCAGTACTTC.

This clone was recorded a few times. CDR3 in amino acids: CASSLAGTVSSYNSPLHF. In nucleotides, the CDR3 is TGCGCCAGCAGCTTGGCAGGGACAGTGAGCTCCTATAATTCACCCCTCCACTTT. This chain connects TRBV5-1 to TRBJ1-6; TRBD1 agrees at 7 bases. The V segment lost 0 bases and the J segment 0 bases; nucleotides outside the gene matches: 6. CDR3 length: 18 amino acids. Germline loops: CDR1 SGHRS, CDR2 YFSETQ.

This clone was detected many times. The CDR3 loop reads CASSLVFTDTQYF. CDR3 nucleotides: TGTGCCAGCAGCTTAGTATTCACAGATACGCAGTATTTT. The J gene is TRBJ2-3, the V gene TRBV7-2; no reliable D call. The CDR3 contains 13 residues. With 1 base removed from V and 2 bases from J, the gap between germline ends came to 4 bases. Germline CDR1 reads SGHTA; CDR2 reads FQGNSA.

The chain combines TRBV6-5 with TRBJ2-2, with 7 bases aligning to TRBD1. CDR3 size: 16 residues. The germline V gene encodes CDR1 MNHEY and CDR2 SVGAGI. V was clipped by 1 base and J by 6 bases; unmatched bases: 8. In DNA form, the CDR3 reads TGTGCCAGCAGTTACTTGGGTAGGGGGCGCGCCGGGGAGCTGTTTTTT. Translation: CASSYLGRGRAGELFF.

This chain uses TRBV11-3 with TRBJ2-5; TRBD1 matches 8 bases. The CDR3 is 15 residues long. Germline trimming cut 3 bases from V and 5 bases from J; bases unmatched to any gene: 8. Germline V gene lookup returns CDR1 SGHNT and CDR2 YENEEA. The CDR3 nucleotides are TGTGCCAGCAGCTTCGGGCAGGGGGCTGGGGAGACCCAGTACTTC. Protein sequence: CASSFGQGAGETQYF.

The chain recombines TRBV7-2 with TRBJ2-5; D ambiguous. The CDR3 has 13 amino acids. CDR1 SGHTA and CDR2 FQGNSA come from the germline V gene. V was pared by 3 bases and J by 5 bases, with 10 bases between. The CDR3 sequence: CASSFRSRETQYF. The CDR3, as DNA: TGTGCCAGCAGCTTTCGGTCGCGGGAGACCCAGTACTTC.

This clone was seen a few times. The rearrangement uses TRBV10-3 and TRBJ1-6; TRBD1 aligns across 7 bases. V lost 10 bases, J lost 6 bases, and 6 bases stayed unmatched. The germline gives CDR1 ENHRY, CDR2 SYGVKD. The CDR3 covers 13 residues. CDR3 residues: CATGDRANSPLHF. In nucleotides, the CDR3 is TGTGCCACGGGAGACAGGGCTAATTCACCCCTCCACTTT.

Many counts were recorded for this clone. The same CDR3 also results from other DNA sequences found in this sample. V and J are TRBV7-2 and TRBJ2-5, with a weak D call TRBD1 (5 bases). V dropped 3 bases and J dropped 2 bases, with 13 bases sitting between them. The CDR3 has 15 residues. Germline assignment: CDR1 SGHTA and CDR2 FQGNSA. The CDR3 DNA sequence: TGTGCCAGCAGCTTTTTTCGACAGAGACAAGAGACCCAGTACTTC. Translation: CASSFFRQRQETQYF.